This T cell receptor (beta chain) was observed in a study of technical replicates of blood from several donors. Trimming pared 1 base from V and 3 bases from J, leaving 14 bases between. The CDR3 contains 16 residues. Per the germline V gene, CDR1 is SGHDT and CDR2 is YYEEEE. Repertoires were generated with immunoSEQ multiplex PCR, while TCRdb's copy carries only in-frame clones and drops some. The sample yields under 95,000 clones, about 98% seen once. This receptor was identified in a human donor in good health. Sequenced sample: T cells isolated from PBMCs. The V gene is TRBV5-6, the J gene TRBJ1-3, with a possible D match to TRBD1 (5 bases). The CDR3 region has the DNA TGTGCCAGCAGCTTGTCCATCCAGGGCTATGGAAACACCATATATTTT. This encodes CASSLSIQGYGNTIYF.